This T cell receptor (beta chain) derives from a study of T cells in Graves' hyperthyroidism and ophthalmopathy. V lost 1 base and J 5 bases, leaving 3 bases between the germline ends. Germline assignment: CDR1 LGHNT and CDR2 FRNRAP. The length of the CDR3 is 12 residues. RNA transcripts gave rise to amplified TCR beta CDR3 regions. In the first-round RT-PCR of the TCR CDR3, the HTBI primer set was used. In TCRdb, the multiplex PCR reads were re-called with MiXCR into one record per CDR3 protein. The profile shows approximately 420,000 distinct CDR3 sequences, roughly an eighth of them singletons. This clonotype was seen repeatedly, ten times or more.

The sequenced sample was blood. This TCR was recovered from a woman between 18 and 29 years old with Graves' hyperthyroidism. The chain uses TRBV12-5 and TRBJ2-1; no firm D call. For the CDR3, the DNA is TGTGCTAGTGGTTTGGCCGACAATGAGCAGTTCTTC. Translated: CASGLADNEQFF.